This TCR beta chain was observed in a study of T-cell reconstitution after alpha-beta-depleted transplantation in children. In this sample, this clonotype turned up a few times. Its antigen is not known. Study-wide results and caveats: Certain patients had high TCRbeta diversity at day 60, and it came from recipient T cells and thymic progenitors that survived.

V was cut by 0 bases and J by 3 bases, with 15 bases left in between. Germline loops: CDR1 KGHSH, CDR2 LQKENI. The CDR3 has 17 amino acids. The library targeted TCRbeta and was prepared with unique molecular identifiers. TCRdb used MiXCR to reprocess the PCR reads, holding one entry per CDR3 protein. The profile covers hundreds of thousands of distinct CDR3 sequences, with 15% to 20% appearing a single time and under 30% taken by the ten largest. The starting material was PBMCs, mostly from graft donor cells, obtained 360 days after TCRalphabeta/CD19-depleted stem cell transplant. The chain is built from TRBV18 and TRBJ2-1; D may be TRBD2 (5 bases). The sequence derives from a boy younger than two who had a stem cell transplant for Wiskott-Aldrich syndrome, so the T cells may come from the graft donor. The CDR3 region is CASSPPGGGRIYNEQFF. In DNA, the CDR3 is TGTGCCAGCTCACCACCTGGAGGAGGACGGATCTACAATGAGCAGTTCTTC.